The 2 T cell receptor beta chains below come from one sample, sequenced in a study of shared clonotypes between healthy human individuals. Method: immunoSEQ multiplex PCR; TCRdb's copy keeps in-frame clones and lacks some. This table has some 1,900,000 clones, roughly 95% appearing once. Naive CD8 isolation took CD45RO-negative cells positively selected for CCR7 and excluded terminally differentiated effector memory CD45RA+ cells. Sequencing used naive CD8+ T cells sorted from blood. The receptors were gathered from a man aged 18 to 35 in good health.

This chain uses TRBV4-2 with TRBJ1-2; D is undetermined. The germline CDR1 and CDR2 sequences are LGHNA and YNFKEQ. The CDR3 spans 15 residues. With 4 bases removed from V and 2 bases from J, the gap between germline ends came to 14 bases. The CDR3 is CASSLEGGLNYGYTF. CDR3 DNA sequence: TGTGCCAGCAGCCTAGAGGGAGGACTCAACTATGGCTACACCTTC.

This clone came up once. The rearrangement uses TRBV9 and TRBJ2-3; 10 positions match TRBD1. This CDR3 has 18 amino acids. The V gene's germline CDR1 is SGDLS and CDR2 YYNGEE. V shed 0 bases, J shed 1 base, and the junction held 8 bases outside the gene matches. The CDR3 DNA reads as TGTGCCAGCAGCGTAGTCGACAGGGGGCTCTTTGGCACAGATACGCAGTATTTT. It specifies CASSVVDRGLFGTDTQYF.